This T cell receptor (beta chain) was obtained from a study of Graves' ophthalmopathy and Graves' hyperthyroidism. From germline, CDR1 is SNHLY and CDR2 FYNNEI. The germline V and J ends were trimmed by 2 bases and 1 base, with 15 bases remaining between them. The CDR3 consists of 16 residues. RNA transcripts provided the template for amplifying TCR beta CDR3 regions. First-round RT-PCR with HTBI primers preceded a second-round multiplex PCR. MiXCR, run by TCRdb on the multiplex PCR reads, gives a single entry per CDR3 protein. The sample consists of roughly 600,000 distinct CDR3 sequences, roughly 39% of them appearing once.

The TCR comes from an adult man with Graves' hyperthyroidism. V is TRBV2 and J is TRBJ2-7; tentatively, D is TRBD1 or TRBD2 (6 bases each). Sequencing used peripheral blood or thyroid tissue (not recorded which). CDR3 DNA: TGTGCCAGCAGTGAAAGGGGGGCAGCCCAATCCTACGAGCAGTACTTC. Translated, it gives CASSERGAAQSYEQYF.